Described below is a single T cell receptor beta chain sequence and its context. Antigen specificity is unknown. The data originate from a study of T cell responses to AZD1222 COVID-19 vaccine. Findings of the study overall: With dominance at 160-218 and 743-854, vaccine-associated CD4 TCRs spanned spike.

TCRdb keeps only in-frame clones here, not all; method: immunoSEQ multiplex PCR. The data show about 66,000 clones, with more than 75% seen just once and approximately 15% held by the top ten. The sequence came from an adult in good health. This material consisted of peripheral blood, taken on day 0 of AZD1222 vaccination.

The CDR3 sequence: CASSEQGNTEAFF. CDR3 bases: TGTGCCAGCAGCGAACAGGGAAACACTGAAGCTTTCTTT. The chain uses TRBV9 and TRBJ1-1; TRBD1 might be the D (6 bases). The germline V and J ends were trimmed by 3 bases and 2 bases, with 8 bases remaining between them. This CDR3 is built from 13 residues. Germline CDR1 and CDR2: SGDLS and YYNGEE.